One and the same sample provided the 8 T cell receptor beta chains below, sequenced in a study of T cells in Graves' hyperthyroidism and ophthalmopathy. From RNA transcripts, TCR beta CDR3 regions were amplified. The HTBI set primed first-round TCR CDR3 RT-PCR. TCRdb reprocessed the multiplex PCR reads with MiXCR, giving one entry per CDR3 protein. This repertoire shows roughly 740,000 distinct CDR3 sequences, about a sixth found once; its top ten account for around 7.7%. Sequences were obtained from blood. The receptors here all came from a man younger than 35 with Graves' hyperthyroidism.

J is TRBJ2-7 and V is TRBV12-3 or TRBV12-4, with 11 bases matching TRBD2. The CDR3 has 15 amino acids. V lost 5 bases, J lost 2 bases, and 5 bases stayed unmatched. The CDR3, as DNA: TGTGCCAGCAGTCCGGGACTAGCGGTAACCTACGAGCAGTACTTC. It codes for CASSPGLAVTYEQYF.

The chain carries TRBV2 and TRBJ2-1, with 7 bases lining up with TRBD2. Germline V gene sequence: CDR1 SNHLY, CDR2 FYNNEI. After removal of 0 bases from V and 6 bases from J, the junction contained 8 bases not matched to a gene. The CDR3 sequence is 16 residues long. The CDR3 is CASSEAIAGALNEQFF. The CDR3 DNA reads as TGTGCCAGCAGTGAAGCGATTGCGGGAGCCCTCAATGAGCAGTTCTTC.

This clonotype appeared many times. The chain carries TRBV7-6 and TRBJ2-2; D is unclear. V was trimmed by 4 bases and J by 7 bases, leaving 7 bases between them. CDR1 is SGHVS and CDR2 is FNYEAQ in the germline V gene. This CDR3 region has 12 residues. The CDR3 region has the DNA TGTGCCAGCAGCTACTTTTTCGGGGAGCTGTTTTTT. Protein product: CASSYFFGELFF.

The CDR3: CATSEQGAYEQYF. Written as DNA, the CDR3 is TGTGCCACCAGTGAGCAGGGGGCCTACGAGCAGTACTTC. J is TRBJ2-7 and V is TRBV24-1; 7 nucleotides line up with TRBD1. Germline trimming cut 4 bases from V and 2 bases from J; bases unmatched to any gene: 1. The CDR3 spans 13 residues. Germline V gives CDR1 KGHDR, CDR2 SFDVKD.

V is TRBV5-1 and J is TRBJ2-2, with a weak D call TRBD2 (5 bases). V was shortened by 2 bases and J by 3 bases, with 11 bases between the two germline ends. The CDR3 has 15 amino acids. Germline CDR1 reads SGHRS; CDR2 reads YFSETQ. The DNA for the CDR3 is TGCGCCAGCAGCTTCTCAACAGCGGACACCGGGGAGCTGTTTTTT. Translation: CASSFSTADTGELFF.

This clonotype has only a few counts. The chain links TRBV30 to TRBJ1-4; D is uncertain. There are 14 residues in the CDR3. Germline V gene data show CDR1 as GTSNPN and CDR2 as SVGIG (reference sequence). V lost 4 bases and J lost 7, with 16 bases in between. The CDR3 reads CAWKAWQTTEKLFF. CDR3 nucleotides: TGTGCCTGGAAGGCCTGGCAGACGACTGAAAAACTGTTTTTT.

The chain is built from TRBV15 and TRBJ1-6; 7 bases align to TRBD1. Germline V gives CDR1 LNHNV, CDR2 YYDKDF (reference sequence). The CDR3 is 18 residues long. V shed 2 bases, J shed 0 bases, and the junction held 7 bases outside the gene matches. DNA for the CDR3: TGTGCCACCAGCAGACCTCCCCGGGACAGCTCCTATAATTCACCCCTCCACTTT. Amino acids: CATSRPPRDSSYNSPLHF. The complete variable domain, with remaining parts taken from reference TRBV15 and TRBJ1-6, reads DAMVIQNPRYQVTQFGKPVTLSCSQTLNHNVMYWYQQKSSQAPKLLFHYYDKDFNNEADTPDNFQSRRPNTSFCFLDIRSPGLGDTAMYLCATSRPPRDSSYNSPLHFGNGTRLTVT.

On this clonotype: This may stem from a read error, because a much larger clone lies one nucleotide away. J is TRBJ2-7 and V is TRBV7-8; D is undetermined. There are 15 residues in the CDR3. CDR1 is SGHVS, CDR2 FQNEAQ, per germline. The chain's CDR3 is CASSLEAEPSYGQYF. The CDR3 DNA follows: TGTGCCAGCAGCTTAGAGGCAGAACCCTCCTACGGGCAGTACTTC.